Sequencing of this T cell receptor (beta chain) was carried out in a study of Graves' ophthalmopathy and Graves' hyperthyroidism. Study summary: At the time of initial diagnosis and before any treatment, peripheral blood was collected.

The sequenced template was RNA, covering the TCR beta CDR3 region. RT-PCR was first run with HTBI primers, then multiplex PCR in a second round. TCRdb recomputed calls from the multiplex PCR reads with MiXCR, one row per CDR3 protein. This sample has 340,000 or so distinct CDR3 sequences, with under 20% found just once. The CDR3 is made up of 15 amino acids. V was shortened by 1 base and J by 3 bases, with 12 bases between the two germline ends. Germline assignment: CDR1 LNHNV and CDR2 YYDKDF (reference sequence). Material for sequencing was peripheral blood. The TCR was taken from an adult man with Graves' ophthalmopathy. This rearrangement joins TRBV15 to TRBJ1-1; no definite D call. CDR3 bases: TGTGCCACCAGCAGAGGTGAGGAGTGGGACACTGAAGCTTTCTTT. It codes for CATSRGEEWDTEAFF.